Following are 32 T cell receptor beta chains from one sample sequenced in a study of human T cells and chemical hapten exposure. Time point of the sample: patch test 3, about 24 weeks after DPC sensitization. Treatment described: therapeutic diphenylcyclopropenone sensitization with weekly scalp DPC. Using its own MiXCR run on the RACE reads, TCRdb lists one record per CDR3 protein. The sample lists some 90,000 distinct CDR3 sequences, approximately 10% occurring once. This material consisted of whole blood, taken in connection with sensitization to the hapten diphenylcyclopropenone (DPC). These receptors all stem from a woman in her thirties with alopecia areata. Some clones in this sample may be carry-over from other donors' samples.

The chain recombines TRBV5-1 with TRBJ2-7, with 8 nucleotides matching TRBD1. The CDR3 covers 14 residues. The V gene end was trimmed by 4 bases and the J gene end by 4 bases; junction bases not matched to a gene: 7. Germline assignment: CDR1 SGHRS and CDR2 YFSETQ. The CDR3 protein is CASSNDRGRYEQYV. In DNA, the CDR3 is TGCGCCAGCAGCAACGACAGGGGCCGGTACGAGCAGTACGTC.

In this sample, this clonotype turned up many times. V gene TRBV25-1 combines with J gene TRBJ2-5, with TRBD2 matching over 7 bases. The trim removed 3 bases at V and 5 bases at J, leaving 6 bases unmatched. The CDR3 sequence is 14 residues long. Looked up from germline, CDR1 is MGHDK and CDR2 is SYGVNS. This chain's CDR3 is CASSDRMGGETQYF. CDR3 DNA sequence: TGTGCCAGCAGTGATCGTATGGGAGGGGAGACCCAGTACTTC.

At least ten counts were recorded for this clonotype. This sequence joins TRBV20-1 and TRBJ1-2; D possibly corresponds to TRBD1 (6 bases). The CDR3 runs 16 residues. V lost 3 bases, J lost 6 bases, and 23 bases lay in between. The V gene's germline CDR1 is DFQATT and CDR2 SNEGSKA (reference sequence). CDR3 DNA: TGCAGTGCTAGCTCGGGGGGCGCTTGGCGTAAGGATGGCTACACCTTC. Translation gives CSASSGGAWRKDGYTF.

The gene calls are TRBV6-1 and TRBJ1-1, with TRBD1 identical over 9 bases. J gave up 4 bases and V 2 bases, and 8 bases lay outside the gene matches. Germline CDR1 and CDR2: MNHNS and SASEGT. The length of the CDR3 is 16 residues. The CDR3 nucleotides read TGTGCCAGCAGTGAAAGGGCGACAGGGGGTCGCACTGAAGCTTTCTTT. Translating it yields CASSERATGGRTEAFF.

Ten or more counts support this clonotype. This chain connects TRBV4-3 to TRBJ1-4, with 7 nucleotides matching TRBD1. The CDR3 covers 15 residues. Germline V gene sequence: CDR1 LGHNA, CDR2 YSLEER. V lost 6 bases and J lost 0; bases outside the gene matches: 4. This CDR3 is CASSRDRATNEKLFF. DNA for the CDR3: TGCGCCAGCAGTCGGGACAGAGCAACTAATGAAAAACTGTTTTTT.

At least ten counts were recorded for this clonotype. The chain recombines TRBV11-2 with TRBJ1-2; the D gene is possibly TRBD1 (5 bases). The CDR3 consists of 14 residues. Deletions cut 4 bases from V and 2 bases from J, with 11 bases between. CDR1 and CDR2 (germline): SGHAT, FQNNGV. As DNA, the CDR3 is TGTGCCAGCAGCTCCCTTAGGACAAACTATGGCTACACCTTC. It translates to CASSSLRTNYGYTF.

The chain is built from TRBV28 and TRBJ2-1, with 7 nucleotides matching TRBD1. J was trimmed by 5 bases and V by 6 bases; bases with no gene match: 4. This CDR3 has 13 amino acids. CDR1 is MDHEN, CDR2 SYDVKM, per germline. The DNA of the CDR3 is TGTGCCAGCAGGGGACAGATAAACAATGAGCAGTTCTTC. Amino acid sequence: CASRGQINNEQFF.

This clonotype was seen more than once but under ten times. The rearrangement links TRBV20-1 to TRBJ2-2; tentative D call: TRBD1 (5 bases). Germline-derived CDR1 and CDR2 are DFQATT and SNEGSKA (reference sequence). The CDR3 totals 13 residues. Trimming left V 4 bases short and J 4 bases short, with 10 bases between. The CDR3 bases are TGCAGTGCTACGACAGAATCCACCGGGGAGCTGTTTTTT. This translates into CSATTESTGELFF.

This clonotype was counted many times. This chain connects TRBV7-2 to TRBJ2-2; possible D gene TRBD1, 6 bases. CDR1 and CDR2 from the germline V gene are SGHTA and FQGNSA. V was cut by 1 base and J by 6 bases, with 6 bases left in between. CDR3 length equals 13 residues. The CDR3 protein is CASSLGTAGELFF. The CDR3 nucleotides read TGTGCCAGCAGCTTAGGGACAGCCGGGGAGCTGTTTTTT.

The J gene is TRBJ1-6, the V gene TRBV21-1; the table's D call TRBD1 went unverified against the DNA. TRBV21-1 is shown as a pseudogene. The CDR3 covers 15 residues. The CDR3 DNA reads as TGTGCCAGCAGCGCAGGGACAGCGTTCAATTCACCCCTCCACTTT. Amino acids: CASSAGTAFNSPLHF.

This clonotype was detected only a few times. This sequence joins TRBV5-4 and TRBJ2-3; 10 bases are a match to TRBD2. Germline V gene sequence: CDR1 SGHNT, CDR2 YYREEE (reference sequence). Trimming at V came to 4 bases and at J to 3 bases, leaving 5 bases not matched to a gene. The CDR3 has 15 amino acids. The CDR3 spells CASSPSGSRTDTQYF. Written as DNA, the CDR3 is TGTGCCAGCAGCCCTAGCGGGAGTAGAACAGATACGCAGTATTTT.

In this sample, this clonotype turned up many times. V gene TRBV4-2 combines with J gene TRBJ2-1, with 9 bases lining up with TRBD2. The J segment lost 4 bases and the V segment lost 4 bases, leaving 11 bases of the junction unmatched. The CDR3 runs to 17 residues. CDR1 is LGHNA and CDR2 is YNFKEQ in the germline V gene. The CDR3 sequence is CASSRPSAGGPYNEQFF. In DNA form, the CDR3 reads TGTGCCAGCAGCCGCCCGTCGGCGGGAGGGCCGTACAATGAGCAGTTCTTC.

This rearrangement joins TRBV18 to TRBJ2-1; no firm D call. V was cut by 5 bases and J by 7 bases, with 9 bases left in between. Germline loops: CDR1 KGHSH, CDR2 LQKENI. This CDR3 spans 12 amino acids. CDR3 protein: CASSSLGNEQFF. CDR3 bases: TGTGCCAGCTCATCCTTGGGGAATGAGCAGTTCTTC.

CDR3 sequence: CASSGALRTDTQYF. DNA for the CDR3: TGCGCCAGCAGCGGGGCGCTTCGCACAGATACGCAGTATTTT. The V call is TRBV5-1, the J call TRBJ2-3; TRBD1 is a possible D gene (5 bases). CDR3 size: 14 residues. From germline, CDR1 is SGHRS and CDR2 YFSETQ. V lost 4 bases and J 1 base, leaving 10 bases between the germline ends.

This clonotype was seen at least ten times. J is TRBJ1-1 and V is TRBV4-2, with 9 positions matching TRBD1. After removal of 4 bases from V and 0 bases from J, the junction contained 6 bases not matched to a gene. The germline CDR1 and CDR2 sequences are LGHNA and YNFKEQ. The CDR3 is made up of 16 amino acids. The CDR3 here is CASSLQGASMNTEAFF. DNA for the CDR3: TGTGCCAGCAGCCTACAGGGGGCTTCTATGAACACTGAAGCTTTCTTT.

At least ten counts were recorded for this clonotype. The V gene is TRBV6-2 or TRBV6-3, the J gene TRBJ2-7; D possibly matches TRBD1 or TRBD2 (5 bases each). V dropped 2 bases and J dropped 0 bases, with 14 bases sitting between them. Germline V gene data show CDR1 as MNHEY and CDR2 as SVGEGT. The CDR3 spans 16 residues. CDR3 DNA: TGTGCCAGCAGTTACGGGCAGGGACGTAGCTCCTACGAGCAGTACTTC. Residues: CASSYGQGRSSYEQYF.

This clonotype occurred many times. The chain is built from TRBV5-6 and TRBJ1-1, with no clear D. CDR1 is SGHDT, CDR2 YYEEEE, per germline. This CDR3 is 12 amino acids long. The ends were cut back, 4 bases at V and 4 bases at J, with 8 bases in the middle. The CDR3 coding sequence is TGTGCCAGCAGCCAAGGTCGCACTGAAGCTTTCTTT. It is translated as CASSQGRTEAFF.

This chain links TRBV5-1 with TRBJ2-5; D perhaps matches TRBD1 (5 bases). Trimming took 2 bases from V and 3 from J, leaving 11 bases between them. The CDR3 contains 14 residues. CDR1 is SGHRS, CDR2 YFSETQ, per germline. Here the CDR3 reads CASSLRQGKETQYF. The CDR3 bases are TGCGCCAGCAGCTTACGTCAGGGAAAAGAGACCCAGTACTTC.

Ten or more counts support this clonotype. Written as DNA, the CDR3 is TGTGCCAGCAGCCCGACAGGACACGGCGGAAAAGCCCTCCACTTT. This translates into CASSPTGHGGKALHF. This sequence joins TRBV7-2 and TRBJ1-6; perhaps TRBD1 as D (6 bases). V was cut by 5 bases and J by 14 bases, with 22 bases left in between. The V gene's germline CDR1 is SGHTA and CDR2 FQGNSA. This CDR3 spans 15 amino acids.

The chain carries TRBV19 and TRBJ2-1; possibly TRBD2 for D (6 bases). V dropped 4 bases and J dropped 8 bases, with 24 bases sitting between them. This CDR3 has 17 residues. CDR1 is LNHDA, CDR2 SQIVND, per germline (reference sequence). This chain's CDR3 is CASSTSGGAGRRDEQFF. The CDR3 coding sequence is TGTGCCAGTAGTACGTCCGGGGGAGCGGGCCGAAGGGATGAGCAGTTCTTC.

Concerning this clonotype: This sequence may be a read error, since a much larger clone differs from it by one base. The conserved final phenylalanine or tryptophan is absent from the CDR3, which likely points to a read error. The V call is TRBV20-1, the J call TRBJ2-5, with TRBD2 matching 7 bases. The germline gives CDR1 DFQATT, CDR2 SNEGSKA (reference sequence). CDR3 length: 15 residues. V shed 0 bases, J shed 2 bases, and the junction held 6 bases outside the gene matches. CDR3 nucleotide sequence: TGCAGTGCTAGAGATGGAGCGGGGAAACAAGAGACCCAGTACCTC. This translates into CSARDGAGKQETQYL.

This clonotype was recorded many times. CDR3 protein: CASSRQNTGELFF. The CDR3 nucleotides are TGTGCCAGCAGCCGACAGAACACCGGGGAGCTGTTTTTT. The J gene is TRBJ2-2, the V gene TRBV3-2. TRBV3-2 is assigned pseudogene status. The CDR3 loop spans 13 amino acids.

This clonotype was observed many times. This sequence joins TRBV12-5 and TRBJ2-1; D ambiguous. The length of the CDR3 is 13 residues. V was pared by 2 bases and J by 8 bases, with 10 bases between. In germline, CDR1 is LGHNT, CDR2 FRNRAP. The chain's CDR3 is CASGLTGSDEQFF. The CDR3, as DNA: TGTGCTAGTGGTTTGACTGGTTCGGATGAGCAGTTCTTC.

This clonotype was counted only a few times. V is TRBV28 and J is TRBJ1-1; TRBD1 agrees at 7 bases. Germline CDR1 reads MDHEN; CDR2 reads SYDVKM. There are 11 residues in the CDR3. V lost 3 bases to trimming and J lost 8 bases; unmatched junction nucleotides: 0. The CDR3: CASSLDREAFF. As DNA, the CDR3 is TGTGCCAGCAGTTTGGACAGGGAAGCTTTCTTT. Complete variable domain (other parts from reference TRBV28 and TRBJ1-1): DVKVTQSSRYLVKRTGEKVFLECVQDMDHENMFWYRQDPGLGLRLIYFSYDVKMKEKGDIPEGYSVSREKKERFSLILESASTNQTSMYLCASSLDREAFFGQGTRLTVV.

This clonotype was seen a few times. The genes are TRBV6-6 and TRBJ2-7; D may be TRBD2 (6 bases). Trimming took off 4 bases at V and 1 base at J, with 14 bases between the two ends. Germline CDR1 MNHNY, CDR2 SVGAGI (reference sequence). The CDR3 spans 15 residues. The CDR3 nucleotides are TGTGCCAGCAGTTCGTTGACTAGTAAGTCCTACGAGCAGTACTTC. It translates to CASSSLTSKSYEQYF.

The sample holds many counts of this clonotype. CDR3 region: CSARGPAGAYYGYTF. CDR3 coding DNA: TGCAGTGCTAGGGGGCCGGCGGGGGCATACTATGGCTACACCTTC. This chain connects TRBV20-1 to TRBJ1-2, with a weak D call TRBD1 (6 bases). The CDR3 is 15 amino acids. V lost 3 bases and J 3 bases, leaving 17 bases between the germline ends. Germline V gives CDR1 DFQATT, CDR2 SNEGSKA (reference sequence).

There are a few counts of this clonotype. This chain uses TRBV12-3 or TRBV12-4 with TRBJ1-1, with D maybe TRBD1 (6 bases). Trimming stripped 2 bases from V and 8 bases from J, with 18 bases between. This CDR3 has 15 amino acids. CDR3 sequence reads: CASSLKKQRGGEAFF. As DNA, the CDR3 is TGTGCCAGCAGTTTAAAGAAACAGAGGGGGGGCGAAGCTTTCTTT.

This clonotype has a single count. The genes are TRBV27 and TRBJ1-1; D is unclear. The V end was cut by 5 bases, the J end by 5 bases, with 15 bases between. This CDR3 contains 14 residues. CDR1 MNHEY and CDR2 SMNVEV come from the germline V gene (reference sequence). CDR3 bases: TGTGCCAGCAGTCTCTCGATCGGAGGAACTGAAGCTTTCTTT. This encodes CASSLSIGGTEAFF.

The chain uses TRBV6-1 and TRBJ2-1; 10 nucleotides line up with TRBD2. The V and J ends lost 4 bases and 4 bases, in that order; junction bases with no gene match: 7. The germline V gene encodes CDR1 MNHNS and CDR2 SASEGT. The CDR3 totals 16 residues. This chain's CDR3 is CASSVTSGDPYNEQFF. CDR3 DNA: TGTGCCAGCAGTGTAACTAGCGGGGACCCTTACAATGAGCAGTTCTTC.

The CDR3 DNA is TGTGCCAGCAGTTTTCGGCTAGCGGATACGCAGTATTTT. Translation gives CASSFRLADTQYF. The J gene is TRBJ2-3, the V gene TRBV28, with D possibly TRBD2 on 6 matching bases. V dropped 3 bases and J dropped 6 bases, with 10 bases sitting between them. The germline gives CDR1 MDHEN, CDR2 SYDVKM. This CDR3 is built from 13 residues.

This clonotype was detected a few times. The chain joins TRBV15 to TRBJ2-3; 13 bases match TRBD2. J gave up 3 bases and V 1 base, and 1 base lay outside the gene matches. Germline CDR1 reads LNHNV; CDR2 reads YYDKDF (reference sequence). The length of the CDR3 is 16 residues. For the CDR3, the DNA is TGTGCCACCAGCAGAGGACTAGCGGGAGGAACAGATACGCAGTATTTT. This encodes CATSRGLAGGTDTQYF.

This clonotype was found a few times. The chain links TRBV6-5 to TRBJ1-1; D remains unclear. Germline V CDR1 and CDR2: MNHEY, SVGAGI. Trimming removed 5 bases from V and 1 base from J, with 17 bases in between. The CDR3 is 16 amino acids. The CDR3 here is CASSQDAATQNTEAFF. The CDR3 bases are TGTGCCAGCAGTCAGGACGCTGCCACTCAGAACACTGAAGCTTTCTTT.